This entry lists 26 T cell receptor beta chains sequenced from one sample in a study of regulatory T cells in long-lasting Graves disease. Time point defined: newly diagnosed GD, antithyroid drugs for less than 3 months. RNA from PBMCs was the source of the TCR library. Building of the TCR beta libraries involved iRepertoire HTBI primers and Arm-PCR of CDR3 regions. A single record per CDR3 protein comes from TCRdb applying MiXCR to the multiplex PCR reads. The sample shows more than 300,000 distinct CDR3 sequences, roughly a sixth of them seen only once. The sequences come from peripheral blood mononuclear cells (PBMCs), collected at new diagnosis, from a patient treated with antithyroid drugs. The receptors come from a female donor with Graves disease.

This clonotype has ten or more counts. The V call is TRBV7-9, the J call TRBJ2-3, with unresolved D. Germline V lookup: CDR1 SEHNR, CDR2 FQNEAQ (reference sequence). CDR3 size: 16 residues. The ends were cut back, 5 bases at V and 0 bases at J, with 15 bases in the middle. Here the CDR3 reads CASSPQGRTSTDTQYF. Written as DNA, the CDR3 is TGTGCCAGCAGCCCCCAAGGAAGGACGAGCACAGATACGCAGTATTTT.

This clonotype was seen ten or more times. The V call is TRBV12-3 or TRBV12-4, the J call TRBJ2-2; no definite D call. The length of the CDR3 is 14 residues. Trimming cost V 7 bases and J 6 bases, with 15 bases left between them. The CDR3 region has the DNA TGTGCCAGCACTCCCCCCCTGGCAGCCGGGGAGCTGTTTTTT. Translating it yields CASTPPLAAGELFF.

In this sample, this clonotype turned up many times. The chain links TRBV6-2 or TRBV6-3 to TRBJ1-1; possible D gene TRBD1, 5 bases. Trimming stripped 7 bases from V and 13 bases from J, with 16 bases between. The CDR3 extends over 11 amino acids. CDR1 and CDR2 from the germline V gene are MNHEY and SVGEGT. This CDR3 reads CASMRGDLDFF. CDR3 bases: TGTGCCAGCATGCGGGGGGATCTTGATTTCTTT.

The sample holds many counts of this clonotype. The chain links TRBV5-1 to TRBJ1-3, with D possibly matching TRBD1 (5 bases). V lost 0 bases to trimming and J lost 6 bases, with 7 bases between them. This CDR3 has 13 residues. Germline V lookup: CDR1 SGHRS, CDR2 YFSETQ. CDR3 sequence reads: CASSLGQPNTIYF. The CDR3 DNA reads TGCGCCAGCAGCTTGGGACAGCCAAACACCATATATTTT.

This clonotype came up many times. The chain combines TRBV9 with TRBJ2-5; 8 bases are shared with TRBD2. Germline-derived CDR1 and CDR2 are SGDLS and YYNGEE. Trimming removed 3 bases from V and 4 bases from J; junction bases left unmatched: 5. The CDR3 sequence is 14 residues long. The CDR3 DNA reads as TGTGCCAGCAGCGGGTCGGGGGGGCGAGAGACCCAGTACTTC. This sequence encodes CASSGSGGRETQYF.

This clonotype was observed a few times. V gene TRBV10-3 combines with J gene TRBJ2-3, with no clear D. Germline assignment: CDR1 ENHRY and CDR2 SYGVKD. CDR3 length: 12 residues. V lost 7 bases to trimming and J lost 6 bases, with 11 bases between them. The DNA of the CDR3 is TGTGCCATCACCGACGGGCGGGATACGCAGTATTTT. This sequence encodes CAITDGRDTQYF.

This clonotype was found many times. The rearrangement joins TRBV20-1 to TRBJ2-3, with 9 bases identical to TRBD2. The germline V gene has CDR1 DFQATT and CDR2 SNEGSKA (reference sequence). With 3 bases clipped from V and 4 bases from J, the junction kept 8 bases outside the gene matches. The CDR3 loop spans 15 amino acids. The CDR3, as DNA: TGCAGTGCTAGTCTTGGCGGGGGGGCCTCAGATACGCAGTATTTT. Its protein product is CSASLGGGASDTQYF.

J is TRBJ1-1 and V is TRBV6-1, with 12 nucleotides matching TRBD1. V trimming: 5 bases; J trimming: 2 bases; junction bases outside the gene matches: 9. The germline V gene encodes CDR1 MNHNS and CDR2 SASEGT. CDR3 length: 17 amino acids. This chain's CDR3 is CASSRDRGLLSNTEAFF. CDR3 coding DNA: TGTGCCAGCAGTAGGGACAGGGGGCTCTTATCAAACACTGAAGCTTTCTTT.

This clonotype was seen repeatedly, ten times or more. This sequence joins TRBV20-1 and TRBJ2-7, with 7 bases that match TRBD2. Germline V gene lookup returns CDR1 DFQATT and CDR2 SNEGSKA (reference sequence). With V trimmed by 3 bases and J by 7 bases, 3 bases remained unmatched. This CDR3 contains 11 residues. CDR3 nucleotides: TGCAGTGCTAGGGGAGGGGCGGAGCAGTACTTC. Translating gives CSARGGAEQYF.

The V and J genes are TRBV12-3 or TRBV12-4 and TRBJ2-2; D may be TRBD1 (6 bases). V lost 5 bases to trimming and J lost 5 bases, with 12 bases between them. The length of the CDR3 is 14 residues. DNA for the CDR3: TGTGCCAGCAGTGCACGAACAGGGACCGGGGAGCTGTTTTTT. Its protein is CASSARTGTGELFF.

The V call is TRBV13, the J call TRBJ1-1; D not certain. CDR3 size: 12 residues. V was pared by 7 bases and J by 7 bases, with 13 bases between. CDR1 is PRHDT and CDR2 is FYEKMQ in the germline V gene (reference sequence). The CDR3, as DNA: TGTGCCAGCAACGAGCCGGGAATTGAAGCTTTCTTT. This encodes CASNEPGIEAFF.

About this clonotype: A much larger clone lies a single base off, so this may be a read error. This is likely a read error, given that the CDR3 carries no conserved phenylalanine or tryptophan at its end. This sequence joins TRBV28 and TRBJ2-3, with a possible D match to TRBD2 (6 bases). V was clipped by 3 bases and J by 3 bases, with 16 bases between them. This CDR3 is built from 16 residues. CDR1 MDHEN and CDR2 SYDVKM come from the germline V gene. The CDR3 sequence is CASSFAKRELTDTQYS. The CDR3 bases are TGTGCCAGCAGTTTCGCAAAACGGGAGTTAACAGATACGCAGTATTCT.

The chain has TRBV3-1 and TRBJ1-2; 12 positions match TRBD1. CDR3 length equals 15 residues. Germline V CDR1 and CDR2: LGHDT, YNNKEL (reference sequence). The ends lost 3 bases at V and 3 bases at J; junction bases unmatched: 2. The CDR3 loop is CASSQGTGGHYGYTF. The CDR3 region has the DNA TGTGCCAGCAGCCAGGGGACAGGGGGCCACTATGGCTACACCTTC.

This clonotype was counted only a few times. CDR3 loop: CSVLPLRQGGEQYF. The CDR3 nucleotides read TGCAGCGTTCTCCCCTTACGACAGGGTGGCGAGCAGTACTTC. The chain links TRBV29-1 to TRBJ2-7, with 7 bases that match TRBD1. J was trimmed by 6 bases and V by 5 bases; bases with no gene match: 13. Germline V gene lookup returns CDR1 SQVTM and CDR2 ANQGSEA. CDR3 length: 14 residues.

The rearrangement links TRBV10-3 to TRBJ2-3; TRBD1 matches 8 bases. CDR1 is ENHRY and CDR2 is SYGVKD in the germline V gene. The CDR3 has 16 residues. V shed 4 bases and J 2 bases; nucleotides not matched to a gene: 8. CDR3 DNA: TGTGCCATCAGTGGGTCAGGGGGCAGCGACACAGATACGCAGTATTTT. It is translated as CAISGSGGSDTDTQYF.

This clonotype was counted many times. The V call is TRBV6-1, the J call TRBJ1-1; a possible D gene is TRBD1 (6 bases). This CDR3 is 16 amino acids long. Trimming cost V 5 bases and J 8 bases, with 24 bases left between them. The germline V gene encodes CDR1 MNHNS and CDR2 SASEGT. The CDR3 loop is CASSHFLQGRRTEAFF. For the CDR3, the DNA is TGTGCCAGCAGTCATTTTTTACAGGGACGGCGAACCGAAGCTTTCTTT.

V is TRBV24-1 and J is TRBJ2-1; 8 positions agree with TRBD2. V lost 5 bases to trimming and J lost 3 bases; unmatched junction nucleotides: 8. The CDR3 consists of 16 residues. From germline, CDR1 is KGHDR and CDR2 SFDVKD. CDR3 sequence: CATSARSGKGYNEQFF. The CDR3 DNA sequence: TGTGCCACCAGTGCCCGTAGCGGGAAGGGCTACAATGAGCAGTTCTTC.

This clonotype was counted at least ten times. The chain carries TRBV20-1 and TRBJ2-7, with no clear D. With 1 base removed from V and 4 bases from J, the gap between germline ends came to 11 bases. From germline, CDR1 is DFQATT and CDR2 SNEGSKA (reference sequence). The CDR3 runs 13 residues. The CDR3 sequence is CSARAEGSYEQYF. CDR3 bases: TGCAGTGCTAGAGCGGAAGGCTCTTACGAGCAGTACTTC.

A word on this clonotype: A read error is possible here, since a much larger clone lies one base away. CDR3 DNA: TGTGCCAGCAGCCACCCGACGACAGGGATCACTGAAGCTTTCTTT. Its translation is CASSHPTTGITEAFF. J is TRBJ1-1 and V is TRBV14; 7 positions match TRBD1. Germline CDR1 reads SGHDN; CDR2 reads FVKESK. Trimming removed 3 bases from V and 4 bases from J; junction bases left unmatched: 8. The CDR3 is made up of 15 amino acids.

This clonotype came up a few times. The V call is TRBV5-1, the J call TRBJ2-1; no definite D call. Germline CDR1 reads SGHRS; CDR2 reads YFSETQ. The CDR3 has 13 residues. V lost 2 bases and J 2 bases, leaving 5 bases between the germline ends. CDR3 DNA sequence: TGCGCCAGCAGCTTCTACCCCTACAATGAGCAGTTCTTC. Protein: CASSFYPYNEQFF.

In this sample, this clonotype turned up many times. The J gene is TRBJ1-5, the V gene TRBV18; the D gene is possibly TRBD1 (5 bases). This CDR3 has 13 residues. In germline, CDR1 is KGHSH, CDR2 LQKENI. V was clipped by 5 bases and J by 4 bases, with 9 bases between them. This CDR3 reads CASSRDVNQPQHF. In DNA, the CDR3 is TGTGCCAGCTCAAGGGACGTGAATCAGCCCCAGCATTTT. The variable domain in full, with the rest retrieved from reference TRBV18 and TRBJ1-5, is NAGVMQNPRHLVRRRGQEARLRCSPMKGHSHVYWYRQLPEEGLKFMVYLQKENIIDESGMPKERFSAEFPKEGPSILRIQQVVRGDSAAYFCASSRDVNQPQHFGDGTRLSIL.

This clonotype has only a few counts. In DNA, the CDR3 is TGTGCCATCAGAGAACAGGGGGATACGCAGTATTTT. Translating it yields CAIREQGDTQYF. The chain couples TRBV10-3 to TRBJ2-3; 7 bases are shared with TRBD1. Per germline, CDR1 ENHRY and CDR2 SYGVKD. CDR3 length: 12 amino acids. With 6 bases clipped from V and 6 bases from J, the junction kept 3 bases outside the gene matches.

Ten or more counts support this clonotype. This CDR3 is CASSAEAASTNEKLFF. The DNA for the CDR3 is TGCGCCAGCAGCGCCGAGGCTGCATCAACTAATGAAAAACTGTTTTTT. V is TRBV5-1 and J is TRBJ1-4; D is unclear. The CDR3 contains 16 residues. Germline lookup yields CDR1 SGHRS and CDR2 YFSETQ. Trimming took off 4 bases at V and 0 bases at J, with 13 bases between the two ends.

This clonotype was found a few times. The CDR3, as DNA: TGTGCCAGCAGCTTATGGGAGGGGGAGCAGTTCTTC. Protein product: CASSLWEGEQFF. The chain couples TRBV7-9 to TRBJ2-1, with TRBD2 matching 7 bases. Per germline, CDR1 SEHNR and CDR2 FQNEAQ (reference sequence). This CDR3 spans 12 amino acids. V was clipped by 2 bases and J by 10 bases; unmatched bases: 2.

Many counts were recorded for this clonotype. A read error may account for a junction end that differs from germline. The rearrangement joins TRBV4-2 to TRBJ1-5; no firm D call. The V gene's germline CDR1 is LGHNA and CDR2 YNFKEQ. This CDR3 region has 13 residues. The CDR3 sequence: CASSQALGQPQHF. CDR3 coding DNA: TGCGCCAGCAGCCAGGCCCTTGGTCAGCCCCAGCATTTT.

The chain employs TRBV24-1 and TRBJ2-1; D perhaps matches TRBD2 (7 bases). Matching the DNA end better, TRBJ2-7 makes the J call doubtful. In germline, CDR1 is KGHDR, CDR2 SFDVKD. The CDR3 is made up of 13 amino acids. The CDR3 loop is CATSGALGGTQYF. The CDR3 bases are TGTGCCACCAGTGGCGCCCTCGGGGGGACACAGTACTTC.